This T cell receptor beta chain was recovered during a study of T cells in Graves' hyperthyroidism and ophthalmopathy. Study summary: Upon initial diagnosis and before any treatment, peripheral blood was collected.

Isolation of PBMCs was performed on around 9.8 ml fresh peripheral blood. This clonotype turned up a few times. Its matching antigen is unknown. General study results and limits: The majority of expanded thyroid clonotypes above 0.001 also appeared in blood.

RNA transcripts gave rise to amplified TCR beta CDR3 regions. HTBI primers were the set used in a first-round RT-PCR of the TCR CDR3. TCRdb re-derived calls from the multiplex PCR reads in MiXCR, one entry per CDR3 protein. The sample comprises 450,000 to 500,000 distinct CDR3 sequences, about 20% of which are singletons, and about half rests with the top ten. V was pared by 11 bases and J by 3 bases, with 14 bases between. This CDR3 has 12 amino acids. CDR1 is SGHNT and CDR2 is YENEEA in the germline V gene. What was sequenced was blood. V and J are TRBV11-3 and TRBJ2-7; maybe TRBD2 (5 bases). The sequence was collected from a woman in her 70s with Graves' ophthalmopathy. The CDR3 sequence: CAGLTRRYEQYF. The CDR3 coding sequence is TGTGCCGGACTGACTCGCCGCTACGAGCAGTACTTC.